The 9 T cell receptor beta chains presented below share a single source sample, sequenced in a study of T cell repertoires in cytomegalovirus infection. Via MiXCR, TCRdb re-called the reads, giving one row per CDR3 protein. The repertoire holds 95,000 to 150,000 distinct CDR3 sequences, about 31% seen once, with under 70% in the top ten. These receptors' antigens are unknown. Source: CD8+ T cells from cultured PBMCs, taken from culture after CMV antigen stimulation. The origin of the receptors is a human donor in good health (CMV status not recorded). Some clones in this sample may be carry-over from other donors' samples.

This clonotype came up many times. One end of the junction is discordant with germline, which a read error may explain. The J gene is TRBJ2-1, the V gene TRBV7-7, with D possibly being TRBD1 or TRBD2 (5 bases each). Germline loops: CDR1 SSHAT, CDR2 FNYEAQ (reference sequence). The CDR3 is made up of 14 amino acids. CDR3 in amino acids: CASSRGASYNEQFF. In DNA form, the CDR3 reads TGTGCTAGCAGCCGAGGGGCCTCCTACAATGAGCAGTTCTTC.

This clonotype was counted a few times. V gene TRBV7-2 combines with J gene TRBJ2-5, with 9 nucleotides matching TRBD1. V shed 0 bases and J 4 bases; nucleotides not matched to a gene: 6. Germline V CDR1 and CDR2: SGHTA, FQGNSA. The CDR3 covers 16 residues. The CDR3, as DNA: TGTGCCAGCAGCTTAGCAGACAGGGGGTTTTCAGAGACCCAGTACTTC. It is translated as CASSLADRGFSETQYF.

Of note for this clonotype: The junction shows a germline mismatch at one end, possibly a read error. The rearrangement links TRBV12-3 or TRBV12-4 to TRBJ2-5; TRBD2 matches 8 bases. This CDR3 is built from 14 residues. The CDR3 loop reads CVSTQAGVQETQYF. The CDR3 bases are TGTGTCAGCACCCAAGCGGGGGTACAAGAGACCCAGTACTTC.

The J gene is TRBJ2-7, the V gene TRBV11-1; D assignment may be TRBD1 or TRBD2 (5 bases each). The germline V and J ends were trimmed by 4 bases and 5 bases, with 15 bases remaining between them. Germline V lookup: CDR1 SGHAT, CDR2 FQDESV (reference sequence). CDR3 length: 14 residues. CDR3 loop: CASSSTLEGNEQYF. In DNA, the CDR3 is TGTGCCAGCAGCTCCACCCTAGAGGGGAACGAGCAGTACTTC. Based on the CDR3 plus reference TRBV11-1 and TRBJ2-7, the full variable domain is EAEVAQSPRYKITEKSQAVAFWCDPISGHATLYWYRQILGQGPELLVQFQDESVVDDSQLPKDRFSAERLKGVDSTLKIQPAELGDSAMYLCASSSTLEGNEQYFGPGTRLTVT.

The chain uses TRBV5-3 and TRBJ2-7; 7 bases agree with TRBD2. TRBV5-3 is recorded as an ORF, its role being uncertain. The CDR3 sequence is 13 residues long. Trimming removed 8 bases from V and 3 bases from J; junction bases left unmatched: 8. CDR3 DNA sequence: TGTGCCAGCAGCCTTTGGGGGGGCTACGAGCAGTACTTC. The encoded protein is CASSLWGGYEQYF.

The chain links TRBV4-1 to TRBJ1-1; no definite D call. Looked up from germline, CDR1 is MGHRA and CDR2 is YSYEKL. The CDR3 has 13 residues. The germline V and J ends were trimmed by 0 bases and 11 bases, with 13 bases remaining between them. The CDR3 reads CASSQESPDTAFF. The CDR3 region has the DNA TGCGCCAGCAGCCAAGAGTCCCCAGACACTGCTTTCTTT.

This clonotype has a single count. The CDR3 end shows no conserved phenylalanine or tryptophan, and so a read error is likely. The CDR3, as DNA: TGTGTCAGCGCTTTCGGGGGGGCCTACGAGCAGTACATC. Its translation is CVSAFGGAYEQYI. This rearrangement joins TRBV19 to TRBJ2-7; 8 bases are a match to TRBD2. This CDR3 comprises 13 residues. Germline V gene data show CDR1 as LNHDA and CDR2 as SQIVND (reference sequence).

The chain carries TRBV29-1 and TRBJ1-2; D uncertain. The germline V gene encodes CDR1 SQVTM and CDR2 ANQGSEA. Between the trimmed V and J ends, which lost 3 bases and 7 bases, there was a span of 3 bases. The CDR3 totals 9 residues. The chain's CDR3 is CSVDPGYTF. DNA of the CDR3: TGCAGCGTTGACCCTGGCTACACCTTC.

The V call is TRBV7-4, the J call TRBJ1-1, with D hard to call. V shed 5 bases and J shed 4 bases, with 11 bases lying between them. The CDR3 runs 13 residues. Per the germline V gene, CDR1 is SGHVT and CDR2 is SQSDAQ. The CDR3 sequence: CASSPSSFTEAFF. The CDR3 DNA reads TGTGCCAGCAGCCCCAGTTCCTTCACTGAAGCTTTCTTT.